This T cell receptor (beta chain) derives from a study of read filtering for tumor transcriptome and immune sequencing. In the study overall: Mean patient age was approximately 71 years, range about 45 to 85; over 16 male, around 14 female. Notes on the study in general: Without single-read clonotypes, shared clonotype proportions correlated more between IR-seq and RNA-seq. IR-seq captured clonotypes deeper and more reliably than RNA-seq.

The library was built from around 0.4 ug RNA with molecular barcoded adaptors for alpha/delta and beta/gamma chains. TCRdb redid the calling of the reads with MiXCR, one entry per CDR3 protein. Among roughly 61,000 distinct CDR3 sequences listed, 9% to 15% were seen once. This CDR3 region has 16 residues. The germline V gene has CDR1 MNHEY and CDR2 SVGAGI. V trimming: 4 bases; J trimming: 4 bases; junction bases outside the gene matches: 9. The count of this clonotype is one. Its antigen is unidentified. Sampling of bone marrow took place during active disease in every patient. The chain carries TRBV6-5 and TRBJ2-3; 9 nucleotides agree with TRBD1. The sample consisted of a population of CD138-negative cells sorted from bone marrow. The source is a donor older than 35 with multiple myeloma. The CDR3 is CASSFGQGIPPDTQYF. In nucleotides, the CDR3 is TGTGCCAGCAGTTTCGGACAGGGGATTCCCCCAGATACGCAGTATTTT.